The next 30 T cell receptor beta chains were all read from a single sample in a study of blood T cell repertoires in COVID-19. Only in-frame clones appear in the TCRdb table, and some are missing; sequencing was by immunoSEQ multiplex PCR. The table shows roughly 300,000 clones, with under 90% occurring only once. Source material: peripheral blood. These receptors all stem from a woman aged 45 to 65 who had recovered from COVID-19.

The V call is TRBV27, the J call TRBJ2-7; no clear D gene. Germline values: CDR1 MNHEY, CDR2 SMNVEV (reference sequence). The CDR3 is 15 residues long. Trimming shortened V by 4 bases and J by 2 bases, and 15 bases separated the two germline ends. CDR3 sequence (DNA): TGTGCCAGCAGTTACCGCGGCCCGACCACCTACGAGCAGTACTTC. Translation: CASSYRGPTTYEQYF.

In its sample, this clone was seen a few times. Written as DNA, the CDR3 is TGTGCCAGCAGTTACTTCTCTAGCGGGAGGGAAAACATTCAGTACTTC. It translates to CASSYFSSGRENIQYF. The chain recombines TRBV6-6 with TRBJ2-4; TRBD2 aligns across 12 bases. The CDR3 extends over 16 amino acids. Germline assignment: CDR1 MNHNY and CDR2 SVGAGI (reference sequence). The trim removed 1 base at V and 5 bases at J, leaving 3 bases unmatched.

The CDR3 spells CASSPIVGGLWAFF. CDR3 nucleotides: TGTGCCAGCAGTCCGATCGTAGGGGGTCTGTGGGCTTTCTTT. V gene TRBV28 combines with J gene TRBJ1-1; tentatively, D is TRBD1 (6 bases). The CDR3 contains 14 residues. The V and J ends lost 5 bases and 11 bases respectively, with 21 bases between them. The germline CDR1 and CDR2 sequences are MDHEN and SYDVKM.

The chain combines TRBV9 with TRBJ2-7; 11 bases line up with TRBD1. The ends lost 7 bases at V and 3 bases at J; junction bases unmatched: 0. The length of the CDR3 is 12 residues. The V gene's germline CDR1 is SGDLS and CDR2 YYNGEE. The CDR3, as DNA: TGTGCCAGCGGGACAGGGGGCTACGAGCAGTACTTC. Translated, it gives CASGTGGYEQYF.

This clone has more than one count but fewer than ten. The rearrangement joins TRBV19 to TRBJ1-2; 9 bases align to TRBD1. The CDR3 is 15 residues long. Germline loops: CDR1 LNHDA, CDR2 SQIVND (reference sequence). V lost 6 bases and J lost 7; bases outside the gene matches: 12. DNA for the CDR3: TGTGCCAGTAGCATAATGTTGGGACAGGGTCCTGGCTACACCTTC. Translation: CASSIMLGQGPGYTF.

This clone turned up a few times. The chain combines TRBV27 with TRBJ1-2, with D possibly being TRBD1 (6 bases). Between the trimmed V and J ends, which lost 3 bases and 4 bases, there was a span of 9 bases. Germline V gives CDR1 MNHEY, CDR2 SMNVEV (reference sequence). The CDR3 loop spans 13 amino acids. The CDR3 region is CASSFAGVYGYTF. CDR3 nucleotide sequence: TGTGCCAGCAGTTTCGCAGGGGTCTATGGCTACACCTTC.

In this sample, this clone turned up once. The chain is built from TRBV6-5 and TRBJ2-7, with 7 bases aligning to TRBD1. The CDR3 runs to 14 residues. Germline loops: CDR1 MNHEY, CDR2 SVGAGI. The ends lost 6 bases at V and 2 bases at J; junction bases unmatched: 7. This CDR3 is CASRRGQNPYEQYF. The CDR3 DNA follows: TGTGCCAGCAGAAGGGGACAGAATCCCTACGAGCAGTACTTC.

CDR3 sequence (DNA): TGTGCCAGCAGTACTAGCGGGAACACCGGGGAGCTGTTTTTT. Translating it yields CASSTSGNTGELFF. The J gene is TRBJ2-2, the V gene TRBV28; 8 bases are a match to TRBD2. Per germline, CDR1 MDHEN and CDR2 SYDVKM. The junction had 0 bases not matched to a gene; V was cut back by 5 bases and J by 1 base. The CDR3 extends over 14 amino acids.

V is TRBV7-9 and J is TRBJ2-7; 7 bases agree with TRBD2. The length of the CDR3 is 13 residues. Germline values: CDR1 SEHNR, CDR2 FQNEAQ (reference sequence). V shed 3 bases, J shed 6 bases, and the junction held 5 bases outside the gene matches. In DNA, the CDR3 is TGTGCCAGCAGCTTGAGCGGGGCGGGCGAGCAGTACTTC. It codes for CASSLSGAGEQYF.

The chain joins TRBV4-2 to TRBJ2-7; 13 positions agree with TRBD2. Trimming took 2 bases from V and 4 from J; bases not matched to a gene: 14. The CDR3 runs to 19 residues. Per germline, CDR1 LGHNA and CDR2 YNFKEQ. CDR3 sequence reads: CASSQMTSGRRGSGYEQYF. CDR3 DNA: TGTGCCAGCAGCCAAATGACTAGCGGGAGGAGGGGATCTGGGTACGAGCAGTACTTC.

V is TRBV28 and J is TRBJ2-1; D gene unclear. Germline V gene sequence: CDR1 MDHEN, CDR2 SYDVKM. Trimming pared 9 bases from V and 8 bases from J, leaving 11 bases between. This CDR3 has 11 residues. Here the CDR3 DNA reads TGTGCCAGTTTTGGGCCGTATGAGCAGTTCTTC. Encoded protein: CASFGPYEQFF.

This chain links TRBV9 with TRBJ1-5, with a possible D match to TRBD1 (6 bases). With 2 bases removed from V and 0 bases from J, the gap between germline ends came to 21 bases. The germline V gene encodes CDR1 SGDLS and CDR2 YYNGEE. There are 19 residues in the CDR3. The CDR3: CASSVLSGSGAYSNQPQHF. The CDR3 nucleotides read TGTGCCAGCAGCGTCCTATCGGGGTCAGGGGCTTATAGCAATCAGCCCCAGCATTTT.

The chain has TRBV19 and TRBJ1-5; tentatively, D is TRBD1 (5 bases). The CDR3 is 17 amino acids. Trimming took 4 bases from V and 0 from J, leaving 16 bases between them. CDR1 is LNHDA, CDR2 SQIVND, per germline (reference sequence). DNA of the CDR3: TGTGCCAGTAGTACCACTACAGGTTACAATAGCAATCAGCCCCAGCATTTT. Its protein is CASSTTTGYNSNQPQHF.

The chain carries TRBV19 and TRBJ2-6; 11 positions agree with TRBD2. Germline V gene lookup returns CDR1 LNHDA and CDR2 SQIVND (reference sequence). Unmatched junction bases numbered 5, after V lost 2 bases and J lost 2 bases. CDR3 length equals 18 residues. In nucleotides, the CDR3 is TGTGCCAGTAGTATACTCGGACTAGCGGGTCCTGGGGCCAACGTCCTGACTTTC. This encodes CASSILGLAGPGANVLTF.

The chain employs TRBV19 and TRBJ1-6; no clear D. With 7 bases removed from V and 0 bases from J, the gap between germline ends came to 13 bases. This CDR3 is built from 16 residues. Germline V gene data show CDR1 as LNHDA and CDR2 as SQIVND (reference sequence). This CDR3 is CASTSGRGSYNSPLHF. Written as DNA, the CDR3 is TGTGCCAGTACCTCCGGTCGAGGCTCCTATAATTCACCCCTCCACTTT.

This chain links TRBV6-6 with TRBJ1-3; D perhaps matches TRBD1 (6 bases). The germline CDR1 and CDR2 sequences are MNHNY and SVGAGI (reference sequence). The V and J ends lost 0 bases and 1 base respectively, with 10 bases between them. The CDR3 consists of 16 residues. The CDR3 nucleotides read TGTGCCAGCAGTTACTCGTCCGGGACATCTGGAAACACCATATATTTT. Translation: CASSYSSGTSGNTIYF.

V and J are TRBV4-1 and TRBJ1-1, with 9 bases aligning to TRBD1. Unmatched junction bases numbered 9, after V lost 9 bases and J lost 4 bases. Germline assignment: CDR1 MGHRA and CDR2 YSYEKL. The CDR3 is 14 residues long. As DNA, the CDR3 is TGCGCCAGTTGGAGGGGACAGGGAGGCACTGAAGCTTTCTTT. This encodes CASWRGQGGTEAFF.

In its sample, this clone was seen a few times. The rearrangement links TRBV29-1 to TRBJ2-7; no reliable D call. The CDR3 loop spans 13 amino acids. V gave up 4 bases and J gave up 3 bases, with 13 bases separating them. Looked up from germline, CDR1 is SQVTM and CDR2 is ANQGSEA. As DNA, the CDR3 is TGCAGCGTTGGTGGCAGCGAGAGCTACGAGCAGTACTTC. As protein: CSVGGSESYEQYF.

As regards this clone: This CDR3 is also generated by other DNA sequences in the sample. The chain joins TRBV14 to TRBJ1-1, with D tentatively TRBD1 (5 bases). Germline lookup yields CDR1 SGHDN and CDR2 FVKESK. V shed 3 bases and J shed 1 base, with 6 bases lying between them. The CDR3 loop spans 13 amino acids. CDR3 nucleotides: TGTGCCAGCAGCCAGGGGCCGAACACTGAAGCTTTCTTT. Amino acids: CASSQGPNTEAFF.

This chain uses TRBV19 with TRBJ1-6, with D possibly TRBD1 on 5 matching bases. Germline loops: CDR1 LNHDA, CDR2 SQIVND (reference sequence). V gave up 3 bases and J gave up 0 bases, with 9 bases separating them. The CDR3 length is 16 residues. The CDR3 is CASSIGTSSYNSPLHF. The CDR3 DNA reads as TGTGCCAGTAGTATCGGGACTAGCTCCTATAATTCACCCCTCCACTTT.

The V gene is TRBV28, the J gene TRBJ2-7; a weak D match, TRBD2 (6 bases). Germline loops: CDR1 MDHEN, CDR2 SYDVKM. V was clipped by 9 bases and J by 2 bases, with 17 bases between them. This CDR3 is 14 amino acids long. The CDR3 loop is CASPGGYGTYEQYF. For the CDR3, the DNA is TGTGCCAGTCCCGGGGGATATGGAACCTACGAGCAGTACTTC.

The CDR3 bases are TGTGCCAGCAGTGAAGGACAGTCCGAGCAGTACTTC. Protein product: CASSEGQSEQYF. This chain connects TRBV2 to TRBJ2-7; D is possibly TRBD1 (5 bases). V gave up 1 base and J gave up 6 bases, with 7 bases separating them. Germline V gene sequence: CDR1 SNHLY, CDR2 FYNNEI. This CDR3 is 12 amino acids long.

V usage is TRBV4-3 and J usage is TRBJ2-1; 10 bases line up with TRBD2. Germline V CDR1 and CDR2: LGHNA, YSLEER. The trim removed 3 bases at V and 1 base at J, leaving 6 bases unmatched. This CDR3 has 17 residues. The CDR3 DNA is TGCGCCAGCAGCCACCTGATAGCGGGGGGTTCCTACAATGAGCAGTTCTTC. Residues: CASSHLIAGGSYNEQFF.

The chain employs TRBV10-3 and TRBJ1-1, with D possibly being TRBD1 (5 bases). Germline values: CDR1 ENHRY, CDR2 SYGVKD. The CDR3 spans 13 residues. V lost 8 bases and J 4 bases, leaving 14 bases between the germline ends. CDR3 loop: CAISTTGGTEAFF. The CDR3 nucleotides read TGTGCCATCTCCACTACGGGGGGCACTGAAGCTTTCTTT.

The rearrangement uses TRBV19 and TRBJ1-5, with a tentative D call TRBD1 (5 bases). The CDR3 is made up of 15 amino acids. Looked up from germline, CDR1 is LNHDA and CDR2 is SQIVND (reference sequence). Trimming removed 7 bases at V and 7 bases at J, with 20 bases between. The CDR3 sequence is CASTTSGGTFQPQHF. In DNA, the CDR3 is TGTGCCAGTACCACCTCGGGAGGGACGTTCCAGCCCCAGCATTTT.

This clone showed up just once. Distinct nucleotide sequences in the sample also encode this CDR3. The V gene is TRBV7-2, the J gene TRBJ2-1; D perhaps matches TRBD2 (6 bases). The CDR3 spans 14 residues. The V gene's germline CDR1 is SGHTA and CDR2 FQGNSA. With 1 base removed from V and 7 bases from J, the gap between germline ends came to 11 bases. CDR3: CASSLVVGGNEQFF. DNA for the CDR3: TGTGCCAGCAGCTTAGTGGTTGGGGGGAATGAGCAGTTCTTC. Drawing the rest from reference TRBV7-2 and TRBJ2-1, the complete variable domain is GAGVSQSPSNKVTEKGKDVELRCDPISGHTALYWYRQSLGQGLEFLIYFQGNSAPDKSGLPSDRFSAERTGGSVSTLTIQRTQQEDSAVYLCASSLVVGGNEQFFGPGTRLTVL.

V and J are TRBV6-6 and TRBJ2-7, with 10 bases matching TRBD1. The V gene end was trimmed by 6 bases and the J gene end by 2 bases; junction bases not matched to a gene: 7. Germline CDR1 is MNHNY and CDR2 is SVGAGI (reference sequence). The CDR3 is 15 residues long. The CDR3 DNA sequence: TGTGCCAGCAGCCAAAGTGGACAGGGGGCCTACGAGCAGTACTTC. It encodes CASSQSGQGAYEQYF.

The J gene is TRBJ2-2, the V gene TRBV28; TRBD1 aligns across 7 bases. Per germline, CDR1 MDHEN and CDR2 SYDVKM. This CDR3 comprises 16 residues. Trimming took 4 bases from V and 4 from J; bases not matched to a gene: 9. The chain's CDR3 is CASSYVRAGGTGELFF. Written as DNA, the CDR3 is TGTGCCAGCAGTTATGTGAGGGCAGGGGGCACCGGGGAGCTGTTTTTT.

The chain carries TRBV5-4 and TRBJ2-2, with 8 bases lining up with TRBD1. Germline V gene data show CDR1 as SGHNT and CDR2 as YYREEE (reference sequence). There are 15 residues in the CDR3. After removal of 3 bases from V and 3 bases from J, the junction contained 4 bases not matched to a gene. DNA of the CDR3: TGTGCCAGCAGCTGGCAGACAGGGGACACCGGGGAGCTGTTTTTT. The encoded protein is CASSWQTGDTGELFF.

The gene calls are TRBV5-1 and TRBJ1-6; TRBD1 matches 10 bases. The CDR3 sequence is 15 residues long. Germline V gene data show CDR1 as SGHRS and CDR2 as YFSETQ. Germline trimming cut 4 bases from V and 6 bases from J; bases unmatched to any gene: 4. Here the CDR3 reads CASSPGQGGNSPLHF. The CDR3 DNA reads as TGCGCCAGCAGCCCTGGACAGGGGGGTAATTCACCCCTCCACTTT.